This TCR beta chain was profiled in a study of early T cells in non-severe SARS-CoV-2 infection. This clonotype was picked up a small number of times. TCRdb itself ran the 5' RACE reads through MiXCR, one entry per CDR3 protein. The sample carries approximately 65,000 distinct CDR3 sequences, 9.5% to 13% recorded once. With 0 bases removed from V and 5 bases from J, the gap between germline ends came to 7 bases. The germline gives CDR1 SGHRS, CDR2 YFSETQ. CDR3 length: 13 residues. The sequencing sample was made of whole blood. The chain carries TRBV5-1 and TRBJ2-3; either TRBD1 or TRBD2 may supply D (5 bases each). The sequence came from an adult who was a healthcare worker with PCR-confirmed SARS-CoV-2 infection or an uninfected control (not recorded which). The CDR3 protein is CASSLGGRDTQYF. CDR3 coding DNA: TGCGCCAGCAGCTTGGGGGGGAGAGATACGCAGTATTTT.